This note documents a single T cell receptor (beta chain) sequence. The antigen is not known. From germline, CDR1 is KGHDR and CDR2 SFDVKD. The V and J ends lost 4 bases and 9 bases, in that order; junction bases with no gene match: 10. The CDR3 covers 15 residues. The data belong to a study of T cell responses to AZD1222 COVID-19 vaccine. Study-level findings and limits: Seropositive at baseline were only a handful of AZD1222 recipients. Every sample of the repertoires postdated the peak T cell response. It should be noted that donors were predominantly white British and more often female, and clonal diversity was possibly underestimated.

Profiling relied on immunoSEQ multiplex PCR, and the TCRdb table lists in-frame clones only, not all of them. The top ten clones hold over 1.5% of a sample with approximately 200,000 clones, approximately 94% of them seen once. Sequenced material: peripheral blood, taken 28 days after the second dose of the MenACWY control vaccine. The chain has TRBV24-1 and TRBJ2-1; 8 bases match TRBD1. This receptor was taken from an adult who received the MenACWY meningococcal vaccine as a control. For the CDR3, the DNA is TGTGCCACCAGTGAATCTGACAGGGGAAGGGGTGAGCAGTTCTTC. Residues: CATSESDRGRGEQFF.